This passage covers 14 T cell receptor beta chains from one sample sequenced in a study of cytomegalovirus exposure and HLA in healthy donors. PCR was performed using 60 Vbeta and 13 Jbeta primers. The method was immunoSEQ multiplex PCR; TCRdb's version includes in-frame clones alone and lacks a portion of them. This sample yields roughly 80,000 clones, of which more than 80% are seen a single time; about 2% belongs to the top ten. Sequencing input: PBMCs. These receptors were collected from a woman younger than 45 in good health and CMV-seronegative.

The V call is TRBV2, the J call TRBJ2-2; TRBD1 matches 9 bases. CDR3 length equals 16 residues. V dropped 6 bases and J dropped 2; count of bases not matched to a gene: 7. Germline CDR1 reads SNHLY; CDR2 reads FYNNEI. This chain's CDR3 is CASRVPGQGNTGELFF. CDR3 nucleotides: TGTGCCAGCAGGGTCCCGGGACAGGGTAACACCGGGGAGCTGTTTTTT. Together with reference TRBV2 and TRBJ2-2, the CDR3 gives the full variable domain: EPEVTQTPSHQVTQMGQEVILRCVPISNHLYFYWYRQILGQKVEFLVSFYNNEISEKSEIFDDQFSVERPDGSNFTLKIRSTKLEDSAMYFCASRVPGQGNTGELFFGEGSRLTVL.

This clone was counted a few times. The chain links TRBV5-4 to TRBJ2-5; 8 nucleotides align to TRBD1. Germline V gene lookup returns CDR1 SGHNT and CDR2 YYREEE (reference sequence). CDR3 length: 17 residues. Unmatched junction bases numbered 13, after V lost 0 bases and J lost 6 bases. CDR3 sequence reads: CASSLGGGQGLGQTQYF. CDR3 nucleotides: TGTGCCAGCAGCTTGGGAGGCGGACAGGGTCTTGGTCAGACCCAGTACTTC.

This clone has a single count. The V and J genes are TRBV9 and TRBJ2-1; 9 nucleotides agree with TRBD2. CDR3 size: 15 residues. V was pared by 3 bases and J by 5 bases, with 6 bases of the junction left unmatched. Germline-derived CDR1 and CDR2 are SGDLS and YYNGEE. The CDR3 DNA reads TGTGCCAGCAGCGCTCTAGCGGGATTTAACAATGAGCAGTTCTTC. Translated: CASSALAGFNNEQFF.

V gene TRBV5-1 combines with J gene TRBJ2-2; 7 bases line up with TRBD1. This CDR3 has 16 amino acids. The V and J ends lost 7 bases and 4 bases, in that order; junction bases with no gene match: 13. Germline V gene data show CDR1 as SGHRS and CDR2 as YFSETQ. The CDR3 spells CASFLGAGGSTGELFF. Written as DNA, the CDR3 is TGCGCCAGCTTTCTTGGGGCAGGGGGTTCCACCGGGGAGCTGTTTTTT. Supplemented by reference TRBV5-1 and TRBJ2-2, the full variable domain reads KAGVTQTPRYLIKTRGQQVTLSCSPISGHRSVSWYQQTPGQGLQFLFEYFSETQRNKGNFPGRFSGRQFSNSRSEMNVSTLELGDSALYLCASFLGAGGSTGELFFGEGSRLTVL.

The chain is built from TRBV28 and TRBJ1-5; the match to TRBD1 covers 8 bases. V was clipped by 6 bases and J by 2 bases; unmatched bases: 12. CDR3 size: 17 residues. CDR1 and CDR2 from the germline V gene are MDHEN and SYDVKM. The CDR3 is CASSPFRGLDGNQPQHF. CDR3 coding DNA: TGTGCCAGCAGCCCCTTCAGGGGGCTCGACGGCAATCAGCCCCAGCATTTT. Full variable domain (remainder filled in from reference TRBV28 and TRBJ1-5): DVKVTQSSRYLVKRTGEKVFLECVQDMDHENMFWYRQDPGLGLRLIYFSYDVKMKEKGDIPEGYSVSREKKERFSLILESASTNQTSMYLCASSPFRGLDGNQPQHFGDGTRLSIL.

The rearrangement uses TRBV7-3 and TRBJ2-2; D unclear. CDR1 and CDR2 (germline): SGHTA, FQGTGA. The CDR3 is made up of 15 amino acids. V shed 5 bases and J shed 4 bases, with 14 bases lying between them. The CDR3 DNA follows: TGTGCCAGCAGCCCCGGCCAGGTTTCCACCGGGGAGCTGTTTTTT. Translating it yields CASSPGQVSTGELFF.

The genes are TRBV6-1 and TRBJ1-1, with D perhaps TRBD1 (6 bases). Germline CDR1 reads MNHNS; CDR2 reads SASEGT. Trimming left V 2 bases short and J 2 bases short, with 12 bases between. CDR3 length equals 15 residues. This CDR3 is CASSEPGHLNTEAFF. DNA of the CDR3: TGTGCCAGCAGTGAACCGGGACACCTAAACACTGAAGCTTTCTTT.

The gene calls are TRBV6-6 and TRBJ2-7, with a weak D call TRBD1 (5 bases). Trimming pared 6 bases from V and 0 bases from J, leaving 12 bases between. The germline CDR1 and CDR2 sequences are MNHNY and SVGAGI (reference sequence). The length of the CDR3 is 14 residues. The CDR3 reads CASRYLDSSYEQYF. The CDR3 bases are TGTGCCAGCAGATACCTCGACAGCTCCTACGAGCAGTACTTC.

This clone has more than one count but fewer than ten. This chain links TRBV19 with TRBJ1-2; a possible D gene is TRBD1 (5 bases). The germline CDR1 and CDR2 sequences are LNHDA and SQIVND (reference sequence). V was trimmed by 1 base and J by 4 bases, leaving 7 bases between them. This CDR3 has 13 amino acids. In nucleotides, the CDR3 is TGTGCCAGTAGTATAGCAGGGTCCTATGGCTACACCTTC. Its protein is CASSIAGSYGYTF.

This clone was observed once. This rearrangement joins TRBV27 to TRBJ2-3, with 10 bases fitting TRBD2. V trimming: 5 bases; J trimming: 4 bases; junction bases outside the gene matches: 6. Germline assignment: CDR1 MNHEY and CDR2 SMNVEV (reference sequence). The CDR3 covers 15 residues. CDR3 amino acids: CASSVVAGGADTQYF. In nucleotides, the CDR3 is TGTGCCAGCAGTGTAGTAGCGGGAGGAGCAGATACGCAGTATTTT.

The CDR3 spells CASSEVMGGLAGNTIYF. The DNA of the CDR3 is TGTGCCAGCAGTGAAGTGATGGGGGGGCTGGCTGGAAACACCATATATTTT. The gene calls are TRBV6-1 and TRBJ1-3, with a tentative D call TRBD1 (6 bases). In germline, CDR1 is MNHNS, CDR2 SASEGT. The V end lost 1 base, the J end lost 2 bases, and 15 bases lay between the germline ends. The CDR3 is 17 residues long.

This chain connects TRBV28 to TRBJ1-3, with D tentatively TRBD1 (5 bases). The CDR3 is 12 residues long. Trimming removed 8 bases at V and 5 bases at J, with 10 bases between. Germline assignment: CDR1 MDHEN and CDR2 SYDVKM. This CDR3 reads CASGASRNTIYF. The CDR3 bases are TGTGCCAGCGGGGCTTCTCGAAACACCATATATTTT.

V gene TRBV6-1 combines with J gene TRBJ2-1; 10 bases agree with TRBD2. This CDR3 is 13 amino acids long. Germline loops: CDR1 MNHNS, CDR2 SASEGT. The CDR3 DNA sequence: TGTGCTTGCACTAGCGGGGCCTACAATGAGCAGTTCTTC. As protein: CACTSGAYNEQFF.

V and J are TRBV28 and TRBJ1-1; perhaps TRBD1 as D (6 bases). V was trimmed by 8 bases and J by 2 bases, leaving 15 bases between them. The CDR3 consists of 14 residues. Germline lookup yields CDR1 MDHEN and CDR2 SYDVKM. In nucleotides, the CDR3 is TGTGCCAGCCGTACGGGGACAATTAACACTGAAGCTTTCTTT. Translation: CASRTGTINTEAFF.